A single sample is the source of the 28 T cell receptor beta chains below, sequenced in a study of cytomegalovirus exposure and HLA in healthy donors. With 60 Vbeta and 13 Jbeta primers, the PCR was carried out. Here immunoSEQ multiplex PCR was the method, and the copy in TCRdb shows in-frame clones only, minus some. The sample has 150,000 to 200,000 clones, approximately 80% seen once. The sequencing sample was made of PBMCs. Receptors were obtained from a woman in her thirties or forties in good health and CMV-seronegative.

The genes are TRBV18 and TRBJ2-2; no definite D call. V lost 6 bases to trimming and J lost 7 bases, with 9 bases between them. This CDR3 is built from 12 residues. The germline gives CDR1 KGHSH, CDR2 LQKENI. The CDR3 loop is CASSNENGELFF. The DNA for the CDR3 is TGTGCCAGCTCCAACGAGAACGGGGAGCTGTTTTTT.

This clone was counted a few times. The chain links TRBV7-8 to TRBJ2-2; no clear D gene. Looked up from germline, CDR1 is SGHVS and CDR2 is FQNEAQ. Between the trimmed V and J ends, which lost 5 bases and 4 bases, there was a span of 8 bases. CDR3 length equals 13 residues. The chain's CDR3 is CASSPSGTGELFF. CDR3 nucleotides: TGTGCCAGCAGCCCCTCGGGCACCGGGGAGCTGTTTTTT.

V is TRBV6-5 and J is TRBJ1-1; D gene unclear. The CDR3 has 13 residues. V was trimmed by 2 bases and J by 2 bases, leaving 6 bases between them. The germline CDR1 and CDR2 sequences are MNHEY and SVGAGI. CDR3 protein: CASSYGENTEAFF. The CDR3 DNA is TGTGCCAGCAGTTACGGAGAAAACACTGAAGCTTTCTTT.

This clone occurred once. The chain uses TRBV7-9 and TRBJ1-2, with 8 bases identical to TRBD1. Germline CDR1 reads SEHNR; CDR2 reads FQNEAQ (reference sequence). V lost 4 bases to trimming and J lost 9 bases; unmatched junction nucleotides: 7. The CDR3 has 13 residues. The CDR3 spells CASSSPTGDRYTF. CDR3 coding DNA: TGTGCCAGCAGCTCCCCGACAGGGGATCGCTACACCTTC.

The rearrangement joins TRBV7-3 to TRBJ2-7, with TRBD2 matching over 10 bases. The CDR3 consists of 14 residues. Germline lookup yields CDR1 SGHTA and CDR2 FQGTGA. V shed 5 bases, J shed 2 bases, and the junction held 3 bases outside the gene matches. DNA for the CDR3: TGTGCCAGCAGCGTAGCGGGGGGAGCCTACGAGCAGTACTTC. Translating gives CASSVAGGAYEQYF.

This chain links TRBV13 with TRBJ1-1; weak D call: TRBD1 (6 bases). Germline CDR1 is PRHDT and CDR2 is FYEKMQ (reference sequence). The CDR3 is made up of 15 amino acids. V was shortened by 0 bases and J by 0 bases, with 8 bases between the two germline ends. DNA of the CDR3: TGTGCCAGCAGCTTAGGAGGGGGGGTGAACACTGAAGCTTTCTTT. Protein product: CASSLGGGVNTEAFF. Full variable domain (missing parts from reference TRBV13 and TRBJ1-1): AAGVIQSPRHLIKEKRETATLKCYPIPRHDTVYWYQQGPGQDPQFLISFYEKMQSDKGSIPDRFSAQQFSDYHSELNMSSLELGDSALYFCASSLGGGVNTEAFFGQGTRLTVV.

The chain carries TRBV18 and TRBJ2-2; tentative D call: TRBD1 (5 bases). Between the trimmed V and J ends, which lost 6 bases and 6 bases, there was a span of 11 bases. From germline, CDR1 is KGHSH and CDR2 LQKENI. The CDR3 runs 13 residues. The CDR3 is CASSSQGPGELFF. CDR3 nucleotides: TGTGCCAGCTCGTCTCAGGGTCCCGGGGAGCTGTTTTTT.

J is TRBJ2-5 and V is TRBV19; D is perhaps TRBD1 (8 bases). The length of the CDR3 is 16 residues. With 3 bases removed from V and 5 bases from J, the gap between germline ends came to 19 bases. Germline V gives CDR1 LNHDA, CDR2 SQIVND (reference sequence). The chain's CDR3 is CASSILAGQGGETQYF. The CDR3, as DNA: TGTGCCAGTAGTATTCTGGCCGGACAGGGAGGGGAGACCCAGTACTTC.

The V call is TRBV4-3, the J call TRBJ2-5; 7 bases are shared with TRBD2. Per the germline V gene, CDR1 is LGHNA and CDR2 is YSLEER. V lost 0 bases and J lost 2; bases outside the gene matches: 6. The length of the CDR3 is 16 residues. The CDR3 DNA is TGCGCCAGCAGCCAAGATTGGGAGCGGGAACAAGAGACCCAGTACTTC. Residues: CASSQDWEREQETQYF.

The rearrangement uses TRBV29-1 and TRBJ1-2, with D possibly matching TRBD1 (5 bases). The CDR3 sequence is 12 residues long. CDR1 is SQVTM, CDR2 ANQGSEA, per germline. Trimming took off 4 bases at V and 4 bases at J, with 10 bases between the two ends. In nucleotides, the CDR3 is TGCAGCGTTGCGACAGTAGGCTATGGCTACACCTTC. The encoded protein is CSVATVGYGYTF. Using reference TRBV29-1 and TRBJ1-2 for the parts outside the CDR3, the full variable domain is SAVISQKPSRDICQRGTSLTIQCQVDSQVTMMFWYRQQPGQSLTLIATANQGSEATYESGFVIDKFPISRPNLTFSTLTVSNMSPEDSSIYLCSVATVGYGYTFGSGTRLTVV.

The genes are TRBV7-2 and TRBJ2-7; 9 bases are a match to TRBD2. The CDR3 spans 16 residues. After removal of 1 base from V and 4 bases from J, the junction contained 8 bases not matched to a gene. Germline V CDR1 and CDR2: SGHTA, FQGNSA. The DNA for the CDR3 is TGTGCCAGCAGCTTAGTGAGGGCTAGCGGGGTATACGAGCAGTACTTC. Amino acids: CASSLVRASGVYEQYF.

The rearrangement links TRBV11-3 to TRBJ1-1, with TRBD1 identical over 8 bases. The CDR3 contains 14 residues. V lost 5 bases to trimming and J lost 4 bases; unmatched junction nucleotides: 6. The germline V gene has CDR1 SGHNT and CDR2 YENEEA. The CDR3 loop is CASSQDRVSTEAFF. The CDR3 DNA follows: TGTGCCAGCAGCCAGGACAGGGTGTCCACTGAAGCTTTCTTT.

The CDR3 here is CAISESPSGYTF. For the CDR3, the DNA is TGTGCCATCAGTGAGTCCCCGTCGGGCTACACCTTC. This chain joins TRBV10-3 and TRBJ1-2, with D unresolved. The germline V gene encodes CDR1 ENHRY and CDR2 SYGVKD. Trimming stripped 0 bases from V and 8 bases from J, with 7 bases between. CDR3 length: 12 amino acids.

This clone showed up just once. The DNA of the CDR3 is TGTGCCAGCAGCCCGGGACTAGCATCCGGGGAGCTGTTTTTT. Its protein product is CASSPGLASGELFF. V gene TRBV7-2 combines with J gene TRBJ2-2; 9 positions match TRBD2. Per the germline V gene, CDR1 is SGHTA and CDR2 is FQGNSA. The J segment lost 6 bases and the V segment lost 5 bases, leaving 4 bases of the junction unmatched. This CDR3 has 14 residues.

A few counts support this clone. The rearrangement uses TRBV5-4 and TRBJ1-1; no reliable D call. The germline V gene has CDR1 SGHNT and CDR2 YYREEE (reference sequence). V gave up 1 base and J gave up 4 bases, with 14 bases separating them. The CDR3 runs 15 residues. CDR3 in amino acids: CASSLFVAGGTEAFF. In nucleotides, the CDR3 is TGTGCCAGCAGCTTGTTTGTTGCGGGAGGCACTGAAGCTTTCTTT.

The V gene is TRBV29-1, the J gene TRBJ2-1; 10 nucleotides line up with TRBD2. After removal of 8 bases from V and 9 bases from J, the junction contained 13 bases not matched to a gene. This CDR3 is built from 14 residues. Germline V lookup: CDR1 SQVTM, CDR2 ANQGSEA. The CDR3 reads CSFGLADVKGEQFF. As DNA, the CDR3 is TGCAGCTTCGGACTAGCGGACGTAAAGGGTGAGCAGTTCTTC.

The J gene is TRBJ2-3, the V gene TRBV7-2; D perhaps matches TRBD2 (7 bases). The CDR3 sequence is 16 residues long. V lost 5 bases and J lost 3, with 18 bases in between. Germline V gene data show CDR1 as SGHTA and CDR2 as FQGNSA. The chain's CDR3 is CASSPPRGGRTDTQYF. In nucleotides, the CDR3 is TGTGCCAGCAGCCCACCCAGGGGCGGGAGAACAGATACGCAGTATTTT.

A few counts support this clone. The chain is built from TRBV9 and TRBJ2-3; 14 nucleotides line up with TRBD2. Per germline, CDR1 SGDLS and CDR2 YYNGEE. The ends lost 4 bases at V and 1 base at J; junction bases unmatched: 8. CDR3 length: 18 amino acids. The CDR3 coding sequence is TGTGCCAGCAGCAAGACTAGCGGGAGGGACGTGGGCACAGATACGCAGTATTTT. Encoded protein: CASSKTSGRDVGTDTQYF.

This clone was recorded only once. This chain uses TRBV18 with TRBJ1-1, with a weak D call TRBD1 (6 bases). The CDR3 runs to 13 residues. CDR1 KGHSH and CDR2 LQKENI come from the germline V gene. Trimming removed 4 bases at V and 5 bases at J, with 11 bases between. The CDR3 nucleotides read TGTGCCAGCTCACTGAACAGGGAAACTGAAGCTTTCTTT. Its protein is CASSLNRETEAFF.

This chain links TRBV19 with TRBJ2-2; tentatively, D is TRBD2 (5 bases). The length of the CDR3 is 16 residues. Germline assignment: CDR1 LNHDA and CDR2 SQIVND (reference sequence). Trimming removed 7 bases from V and 1 base from J, with 16 bases in between. Here the CDR3 DNA reads TGTGCCAGTAAGGTGGTAGGACTTAGGAACACCGGGGAGCTGTTTTTT. Protein product: CASKVVGLRNTGELFF.

The chain uses TRBV10-3 and TRBJ2-7; a weak D match, TRBD2 (5 bases). CDR1 and CDR2 from the germline V gene are ENHRY and SYGVKD. Trimming took off 4 bases at V and 3 bases at J, with 7 bases between the two ends. There are 12 residues in the CDR3. As DNA, the CDR3 is TGTGCCATCAGTGGGAGCGGCTACGAGCAGTACTTC. This codes for CAISGSGYEQYF.

The chain employs TRBV28 and TRBJ2-3; D is perhaps TRBD1 (5 bases). Trimming removed 7 bases at V and 6 bases at J, with 20 bases between. Germline V gene lookup returns CDR1 MDHEN and CDR2 SYDVKM. This CDR3 spans 15 amino acids. For the CDR3, the DNA is TGTGCCAGCACCCCGAAGGGGTTAGCAGGGGATACGCAGTATTTT. Protein product: CASTPKGLAGDTQYF.

V gene TRBV6-5 combines with J gene TRBJ2-1, with 14 bases that match TRBD2. The junction had 4 bases not matched to a gene; V was cut back by 7 bases and J by 5 bases. CDR3 length equals 15 residues. CDR1 is MNHEY and CDR2 is SVGAGI in the germline V gene. DNA for the CDR3: TGTGCCAGCACCCTGGGACTAGCGGGAGACAATGAGCAGTTCTTC. Its translation: CASTLGLAGDNEQFF.

The chain is built from TRBV5-6 and TRBJ2-6; unclear D gene. Germline-derived CDR1 and CDR2 are SGHDT and YYEEEE. This CDR3 contains 15 residues. Between the trimmed V and J ends, which lost 5 bases and 1 base, there was a span of 10 bases. CDR3 in amino acids: CASSPPTSGANVLTF. The CDR3 DNA is TGTGCCAGCAGTCCCCCCACTTCTGGGGCCAACGTCCTGACTTTC.

The chain has TRBV5-1 and TRBJ2-2; TRBD2 aligns across 10 bases. The CDR3 has 15 amino acids. The V and J ends lost 5 bases and 1 base, in that order; junction bases with no gene match: 2. Germline CDR1 is SGHRS and CDR2 is YFSETQ. The DNA for the CDR3 is TGCGCCAGCAGGCCTAGCGGGAGGAACACCGGGGAGCTGTTTTTT. It is translated as CASRPSGRNTGELFF.

The chain has TRBV6-5 and TRBJ1-1, with D possibly being TRBD1 (5 bases). V was shortened by 6 bases and J by 6 bases, with 17 bases between the two germline ends. The germline gives CDR1 MNHEY, CDR2 SVGAGI. The CDR3 spans 14 residues. Written as DNA, the CDR3 is TGTGCCAGCAGCCTCAACCGGGGCGGGGCTGAAGCTTTCTTT. It translates to CASSLNRGGAEAFF.

This clone has just a few counts. V is TRBV4-2 and J is TRBJ2-3, with a tentative D call TRBD2 (6 bases). The CDR3 is 15 amino acids. Germline values: CDR1 LGHNA, CDR2 YNFKEQ. Deletions cut 4 bases from V and 1 base from J, with 12 bases between. This chain's CDR3 is CASSPSVGGTDTQYF. The CDR3 DNA is TGTGCCAGCAGCCCTAGCGTGGGTGGCACAGATACGCAGTATTTT.

The chain carries TRBV5-1 and TRBJ2-7; 7 nucleotides match TRBD2. J lost 2 bases, V lost 0 bases, and 2 bases had no gene match. The CDR3 is made up of 14 amino acids. Germline CDR1 SGHRS, CDR2 YFSETQ. The CDR3 sequence: CASSLVAGAYEQYF. The CDR3, as DNA: TGCGCCAGCAGCTTGGTGGCGGGAGCCTACGAGCAGTACTTC.